The 13 T cell receptor beta chains reported below all come from one sample, sequenced in a study of CD8+ T cells in alopecia areata. After isolation, RNA underwent reverse transcription to generate cDNA as the sequencing template. Produced via immunoSEQ multiplex PCR; TCRdb's table is partial and in-frame only. This sample has about 12,000 clones; approximately 67% occur once, and the top ten carry around 7%. As to treatment: oral pan-JAK inhibitor, 5-10 mg twice daily. Samples from alopecia areata patients were lesional scalp punch biopsies and peripheral blood. Specimen: skin, collected at week 4, from a patient treated with tofacitinib. The receptors originated from a human donor with alopecia areata.

The chain links TRBV11-3 to TRBJ2-5; 10 bases line up with TRBD1. V was pared by 4 bases and J by 5 bases, with 7 bases of the junction left unmatched. Germline CDR1 and CDR2: SGHNT and YENEEA. This CDR3 has 15 residues. The chain's CDR3 is CASSSGQGKPETQYF. CDR3 in DNA: TGTGCCAGCAGCTCGGGACAGGGGAAACCGGAGACCCAGTACTTC.

As regards this clone: Distinct nucleotide sequences in the sample also encode this CDR3. The chain employs TRBV5-1 and TRBJ1-2; 11 nucleotides align to TRBD1. With 2 bases clipped from V and 3 bases from J, the junction kept 9 bases outside the gene matches. Germline V lookup: CDR1 SGHRS, CDR2 YFSETQ. There are 17 residues in the CDR3. The CDR3 here is CASSLGTGGRLDYGYTF. The CDR3 DNA reads as TGCGCCAGCAGCTTAGGGACAGGGGGACGCCTCGACTATGGCTACACCTTC. The full variable domain, completed using reference TRBV5-1 and TRBJ1-2, is KAGVTQTPRYLIKTRGQQVTLSCSPISGHRSVSWYQQTPGQGLQFLFEYFSETQRNKGNFPGRFSGRQFSNSRSEMNVSTLELGDSALYLCASSLGTGGRLDYGYTFGSGTRLTVV.

The V gene is TRBV6-5, the J gene TRBJ2-7; a weak D match, TRBD2 (6 bases). Germline CDR1 reads MNHEY; CDR2 reads SVGAGI. This CDR3 has 12 amino acids. Between the trimmed V and J ends, which lost 5 bases and 2 bases, there was a span of 7 bases. The CDR3 region is CASSRLAYEQYF. The CDR3 nucleotides are TGTGCCAGCAGTCGACTAGCCTACGAGCAGTACTTC.

The chain couples TRBV7-9 to TRBJ2-1; D unresolved. V shed 11 bases and J shed 7 bases, with 9 bases lying between them. Germline CDR1 and CDR2: SEHNR and FQNEAQ (reference sequence). The CDR3 is 10 amino acids. The CDR3 is CAVNPNEQFF. CDR3 bases: TGTGCCGTAAACCCGAATGAGCAGTTCTTC. Based on the CDR3 plus reference TRBV7-9 and TRBJ2-1, the full variable domain is DTGVSQNPRHKITKRGQNVTFRCDPISEHNRLYWYRQTLGQGPEFLTYFQNEAQLEKSRLLSDRFSAERPKGSFSTLEIQRTEQGDSAMYLCAVNPNEQFFGPGTRLTVL.

This rearrangement joins TRBV29-1 to TRBJ1-5; TRBD1 aligns across 8 bases. Germline CDR1 is SQVTM and CDR2 is ANQGSEA. CDR3 length equals 14 residues. V shed 6 bases and J 2 bases; nucleotides not matched to a gene: 6. The CDR3 nucleotides are TGCAGCGTCCTGCAGGGGGCGGGCAATCAGCCCCAGCATTTT. Amino acid sequence: CSVLQGAGNQPQHF.

This clone was recorded a few times. The gene calls are TRBV5-4 and TRBJ2-3; D gene uncertain. Germline V gene data show CDR1 as SGHNT and CDR2 as YYREEE (reference sequence). This CDR3 has 15 residues. Trimming pared 4 bases from V and 1 base from J, leaving 13 bases between. As DNA, the CDR3 is TGTGCCAGCAGCCGCCTGGAAGCCCGCACAGATACGCAGTATTTT. Its translation is CASSRLEARTDTQYF.

The chain links TRBV5-4 to TRBJ1-2; TRBD1 matches 9 bases. Trimming removed 7 bases from V and 4 bases from J; junction bases left unmatched: 11. The CDR3 runs 15 residues. CDR1 and CDR2 from the germline V gene are SGHNT and YYREEE (reference sequence). This CDR3 reads CASLPGGQGSYGYTF. For the CDR3, the DNA is TGTGCCAGCCTCCCCGGGGGACAGGGCTCCTATGGCTACACCTTC.

The chain links TRBV5-4 to TRBJ1-1, with 9 nucleotides matching TRBD1. The CDR3 totals 15 residues. Germline V gives CDR1 SGHNT, CDR2 YYREEE (reference sequence). The V segment lost 3 bases and the J segment 4 bases; nucleotides outside the gene matches: 7. The CDR3 sequence: CASSSGQGRSTEAFF. The CDR3 DNA follows: TGTGCCAGCAGCTCCGGACAGGGGAGGAGCACTGAAGCTTTCTTT.

The rearrangement uses TRBV7-6 and TRBJ1-1; D gene ambiguous. This CDR3 has 15 residues. V shed 0 bases and J shed 6 bases, with 14 bases lying between them. Germline values: CDR1 SGHVS, CDR2 FNYEAQ. This CDR3 reads CASSLALGSGAEAFF. CDR3 nucleotides: TGTGCCAGCAGCTTAGCTTTAGGGTCGGGCGCTGAAGCTTTCTTT.

The gene calls are TRBV6-5 and TRBJ1-1; 9 nucleotides align to TRBD1. The CDR3 is 14 residues long. Germline loops: CDR1 MNHEY, CDR2 SVGAGI. Trimming removed 5 bases from V and 5 bases from J; junction bases left unmatched: 6. The CDR3 sequence is CASSRPTGGTEAFF. CDR3 nucleotide sequence: TGTGCCAGCAGTCGTCCGACAGGGGGAACTGAAGCTTTCTTT.

The gene calls are TRBV11-2 and TRBJ2-3; D call uncertain. The CDR3 extends over 11 amino acids. The V gene's germline CDR1 is SGHAT and CDR2 FQNNGV. The germline V and J ends were trimmed by 2 bases and 6 bases, with 3 bases remaining between them. The DNA of the CDR3 is TGTGCCAGCAGCTTATCGGATACGCAGTATTTT. It translates to CASSLSDTQYF.

The rearrangement uses TRBV7-2 and TRBJ2-1, with TRBD2 as a possible D gene (6 bases). The length of the CDR3 is 17 residues. The V end lost 5 bases, the J end lost 4 bases, and 21 bases lay between the germline ends. Looked up from germline, CDR1 is SGHTA and CDR2 is FQGNSA. As DNA, the CDR3 is TGTGCCAGCAGCCCCGGGAGAGGAAATGTTGGGTACAATGAGCAGTTCTTC. As protein: CASSPGRGNVGYNEQFF.

This chain links TRBV7-2 with TRBJ2-7; 7 bases align to TRBD1. In germline, CDR1 is SGHTA, CDR2 FQGNSA. This CDR3 contains 15 residues. The V gene end was trimmed by 2 bases and the J gene end by 0 bases; junction bases not matched to a gene: 4. In DNA, the CDR3 is TGTGCCAGCAGCTTATCCAGGGGGAGCTCCTACGAGCAGTACTTC. It specifies CASSLSRGSSYEQYF.